Below, 26 T cell receptor beta chains from the same sample are listed, as sequenced in a study of cytomegalovirus exposure and HLA in healthy donors. PCR involved 60 Vbeta and 13 Jbeta primers. Sequencing was performed with immunoSEQ multiplex PCR; in TCRdb, only in-frame clones are kept and a portion is missing. This repertoire shows more than 200,000 clones, 65% to 90% found once; its top ten account for 1.1% to 1.5%. The material sequenced was PBMCs. These receptors all come from a girl aged 10 to 17 in good health and CMV-seronegative.

This chain joins TRBV18 and TRBJ2-3; 8 nucleotides line up with TRBD1. V gave up 6 bases and J gave up 4 bases; unmatched junction bases: 0. The germline CDR1 and CDR2 sequences are KGHSH and LQKENI. The CDR3 runs 12 residues. The CDR3 spells CASSGQADTQYF. Here the CDR3 DNA reads TGTGCCAGCTCGGGACAGGCAGATACGCAGTATTTT.

The chain couples TRBV30 to TRBJ2-6; D is uncertain. V was trimmed by 3 bases and J by 0 bases, leaving 12 bases between them. The germline V gene has CDR1 GTSNPN and CDR2 SVGIG (reference sequence). The CDR3 contains 16 residues. The DNA of the CDR3 is TGTGCCTGGAGCGCGACACGATCCTCTGGGGCCAACGTCCTGACTTTC. Translated: CAWSATRSSGANVLTF.

This clone was seen a handful of times. V gene TRBV5-6 combines with J gene TRBJ1-1; D remains unclear. The CDR3 consists of 12 residues. The germline gives CDR1 SGHDT, CDR2 YYEEEE. V was pared by 0 bases and J by 8 bases, with 8 bases between. The CDR3 nucleotides are TGTGCCAGCAGCTTGGGGGTGGAGGAAGCTTTCTTT. This encodes CASSLGVEEAFF.

This clone was seen a handful of times. CDR3: CASTSGGRNYNEQFF. The CDR3 coding sequence is TGCGCCAGCACTAGCGGGGGTCGCAACTACAATGAGCAGTTCTTC. The rearrangement uses TRBV10-1 and TRBJ2-1; 10 bases align to TRBD2. Trimming removed 7 bases from V and 3 bases from J; junction bases left unmatched: 6. Germline assignment: CDR1 WNHNN and CDR2 SYGVQD (reference sequence). CDR3 size: 15 residues.

The CDR3 region is CASSNHRTGDGYTF. The CDR3 DNA sequence: TGTGCCAGCAGTAACCACCGGACAGGGGATGGCTACACCTTC. The gene calls are TRBV27 and TRBJ1-2; 9 bases align to TRBD1. With V trimmed by 5 bases and J by 6 bases, 7 bases remained unmatched. Germline CDR1 reads MNHEY; CDR2 reads SMNVEV (reference sequence). The CDR3 spans 14 residues.

The rearrangement links TRBV6-5 to TRBJ2-5; no firm D call. Matching the DNA end better, TRBJ2-7 makes the J call doubtful. CDR1 and CDR2 (germline): MNHEY, SVGAGI. The CDR3 totals 14 residues. In nucleotides, the CDR3 is TGTGCCAGCAGGGTAGCTAGTGGCTCCTACGAGCAGTACTTC. As protein: CASRVASGSYEQYF.

This clone was observed a single time. The chain joins TRBV5-1 to TRBJ2-5; a weak D match, TRBD1 (5 bases). Judging by the DNA end, TRBJ2-7 fits better; the J call may be wrong. CDR1 is SGHRS and CDR2 is YFSETQ in the germline V gene. The CDR3 covers 14 residues. The CDR3 region is CASSLVGQGYEQYF. In nucleotides, the CDR3 is TGCGCCAGCAGCTTGGTAGGTCAGGGCTACGAGCAGTACTTC.

J is TRBJ2-1 and V is TRBV4-1; TRBD1 matches 8 bases. Trimming cost V 8 bases and J 6 bases; bases outside gene matches: 9. This CDR3 is 14 amino acids long. Looked up from germline, CDR1 is MGHRA and CDR2 is YSYEKL. Written as DNA, the CDR3 is TGCGCCAGCGCTGGGGGACAGGTCTTCAATGAGCAGTTCTTC. Protein product: CASAGGQVFNEQFF.

This chain connects TRBV15 to TRBJ2-7, with 7 positions matching TRBD2. CDR3 size: 13 residues. Germline-derived CDR1 and CDR2 are LNHNV and YYDKDF (reference sequence). V dropped 8 bases and J dropped 1; count of bases not matched to a gene: 5. The DNA of the CDR3 is TGTGCCACCCGGGGGGTCCTATCCTACGAGCAGTACTTC. Translated, it gives CATRGVLSYEQYF.

The chain joins TRBV5-1 to TRBJ1-2; D call uncertain. Between the trimmed V and J ends, which lost 4 bases and 4 bases, there was a span of 14 bases. The CDR3 runs to 14 residues. Germline values: CDR1 SGHRS, CDR2 YFSETQ. The CDR3 nucleotides read TGCGCCAGCAGCGCGTCAGGTCTCGGCTATGGCTACACCTTC. Translated: CASSASGLGYGYTF.

The V and J genes are TRBV12-5 and TRBJ1-2; TRBD1 agrees at 12 bases. The CDR3 covers 16 residues. Germline V gene lookup returns CDR1 LGHNT and CDR2 FRNRAP. V was pared by 0 bases and J by 7 bases, with 6 bases of the junction left unmatched. The CDR3 loop reads CASGLVPGQGARGYTF. The DNA for the CDR3 is TGTGCTAGTGGTTTGGTCCCGGGACAGGGGGCTCGTGGCTACACCTTC. Together with reference TRBV12-5 and TRBJ1-2, the CDR3 gives the full variable domain: DARVTQTPRHKVTEMGQEVTMRCQPILGHNTVFWYRQTMMQGLELLAYFRNRAPLDDSGMPKDRFSAEMPDATLATLKIQPSEPRDSAVYFCASGLVPGQGARGYTFGSGTRLTVV.

The rearrangement joins TRBV7-2 to TRBJ2-5; 9 bases are a match to TRBD1. The CDR3 sequence is 14 residues long. Trimming removed 11 bases from V and 5 bases from J; junction bases left unmatched: 12. The germline CDR1 and CDR2 sequences are SGHTA and FQGNSA. The CDR3, as DNA: TGTGCCTCCGCTACCCCGACAGGGGGGGAGACCCAGTACTTC. It specifies CASATPTGGETQYF. Full variable domain (outside the CDR3, taken from reference TRBV7-2 and TRBJ2-5): GAGVSQSPSNKVTEKGKDVELRCDPISGHTALYWYRQSLGQGLEFLIYFQGNSAPDKSGLPSDRFSAERTGGSVSTLTIQRTQQEDSAVYLCASATPTGGETQYFGPGTRLLVL.

The chain's CDR3 is CASSQDQRRRSGATNEKLFF. CDR3 nucleotide sequence: TGCGCCAGCAGCCAAGATCAAAGGAGGCGGAGTGGGGCAACTAATGAAAAACTGTTTTTT. J is TRBJ1-4 and V is TRBV4-1; D ambiguous. The V end lost 0 bases, the J end lost 0 bases, and 20 bases lay between the germline ends. CDR1 and CDR2 (germline): MGHRA, YSYEKL. There are 20 residues in the CDR3.

This chain uses TRBV30 with TRBJ1-2, with D tentatively TRBD1 (5 bases). The V end was cut by 1 base, the J end by 7 bases, with 10 bases between. The CDR3 contains 12 residues. Germline values: CDR1 GTSNPN, CDR2 SVGIG (reference sequence). The CDR3 bases are TGTGCCTGGAGTGGGCTGGGGGGTGGCTACACCTTC. It translates to CAWSGLGGGYTF.

V gene TRBV30 combines with J gene TRBJ2-1; no clear D. Germline CDR1 reads GTSNPN; CDR2 reads SVGIG (reference sequence). V lost 0 bases and J 6 bases, leaving 6 bases between the germline ends. The CDR3 spans 12 residues. The CDR3 loop is CAWSVNGNEQFF. In DNA, the CDR3 is TGTGCCTGGAGTGTAAACGGCAATGAGCAGTTCTTC.

The chain employs TRBV4-3 and TRBJ2-2, with TRBD1 identical over 7 bases. Germline CDR1 and CDR2: LGHNA and YSLEER. The V gene end was trimmed by 3 bases and the J gene end by 3 bases; junction bases not matched to a gene: 10. CDR3 size: 17 residues. In nucleotides, the CDR3 is TGCGCCAGCAGCCAGGCCCTGACAGGGAAGGACACCGGGGAGCTGTTTTTT. As protein: CASSQALTGKDTGELFF.

This clone was counted only a few times. Given the absence of the conserved phenylalanine or tryptophan at the CDR3 end, a read error is likely. The DNA is omitted, as the CDR3 cannot be located on it reliably, and the CDR3 follows TCRdb's listing. The chain has TRBV5-4 and TRBJ1-1. The CDR3 is 10 residues long, counting both termini. CDR1 and CDR2 from the germline V gene are SGHNT and YYREEE (reference sequence). Here the CDR3 reads CASSLSCTTT.

The J gene is TRBJ1-4, the V gene TRBV28; TRBD1 matches 7 bases. The V gene's germline CDR1 is MDHEN and CDR2 SYDVKM. The CDR3 covers 17 residues. Unmatched junction bases numbered 17, after V lost 6 bases and J lost 7 bases. This chain's CDR3 is CASRPGIFEGAFEKLFF. CDR3 in DNA: TGTGCCAGCAGGCCTGGGATATTCGAGGGGGCTTTTGAAAAACTGTTTTTT.

This chain uses TRBV29-1 with TRBJ2-1; no definite D call. V was shortened by 3 bases and J by 4 bases, with 10 bases between the two germline ends. Germline CDR1 is SQVTM and CDR2 is ANQGSEA. The CDR3 contains 13 residues. The CDR3 DNA sequence: TGCAGCGTTGAGGGCAGTCAATACAATGAGCAGTTCTTC. Translation: CSVEGSQYNEQFF.

This clone was counted once. The CDR3 spells CASSSRLAGGQETQYF. Here the CDR3 DNA reads TGTGCCAGCAGTTCCAGACTAGCGGGGGGACAAGAGACCCAGTACTTC. The chain recombines TRBV27 with TRBJ2-5; 13 bases fit TRBD2. This CDR3 contains 16 residues. CDR1 MNHEY and CDR2 SMNVEV come from the germline V gene (reference sequence). The V segment lost 4 bases and the J segment 2 bases; nucleotides outside the gene matches: 4.

The V and J genes are TRBV2 and TRBJ1-5, with TRBD1 matching over 8 bases. V dropped 7 bases and J dropped 4; count of bases not matched to a gene: 9. This CDR3 is 15 amino acids long. From germline, CDR1 is SNHLY and CDR2 FYNNEI. The CDR3: CASTLDRERNQPQHF. CDR3 DNA sequence: TGTGCCAGCACCTTGGACAGGGAAAGGAATCAGCCCCAGCATTTT.

V is TRBV6-4 and J is TRBJ2-2, with a tentative D call TRBD1 (6 bases). The CDR3 totals 15 residues. Trimming pared 8 bases from V and 4 bases from J, leaving 17 bases between. The germline CDR1 and CDR2 sequences are MRHNA and SNTAGT. The CDR3 region is CASGNRKGGTGELFF. The CDR3 DNA is TGTGCCAGCGGGAACAGGAAAGGGGGCACCGGGGAGCTGTTTTTT.

A remark on this clone: The same CDR3 is also encoded by other DNA sequences in this sample. The chain has TRBV10-3 and TRBJ2-7; no clear D gene. Germline V CDR1 and CDR2: ENHRY, SYGVKD. There are 12 residues in the CDR3. V lost 3 bases and J lost 2, with 5 bases in between. CDR3 protein: CAISEIAYEQYF. In DNA, the CDR3 is TGTGCCATCAGTGAAATCGCCTACGAGCAGTACTTC.

This chain links TRBV6-1 with TRBJ1-5, with D perhaps TRBD1 (5 bases). CDR1 is MNHNS and CDR2 is SASEGT in the germline V gene. V lost 1 base and J 0 bases, leaving 7 bases between the germline ends. The CDR3 has 15 residues. The CDR3: CASSEGQYSNQPQHF. CDR3 sequence (DNA): TGTGCCAGCAGTGAAGGACAGTATAGCAATCAGCCCCAGCATTTT.

This clone was counted a single time. V is TRBV5-1 and J is TRBJ1-1; D not certain. CDR1 and CDR2 (germline): SGHRS, YFSETQ. The length of the CDR3 is 16 residues. V dropped 0 bases and J dropped 5 bases, with 17 bases sitting between them. CDR3 in amino acids: CASSLGGGGSGTEAFF. The DNA of the CDR3 is TGCGCCAGCAGCTTGGGCGGAGGAGGGAGCGGGACTGAAGCTTTCTTT.

This rearrangement joins TRBV6-5 to TRBJ2-7; TRBD1 is a possible D gene (6 bases). The V gene lost 6 bases and the J gene lost 5 bases, with 14 bases spanning the gap. This CDR3 is 13 amino acids long. Per the germline V gene, CDR1 is MNHEY and CDR2 is SVGAGI. The CDR3 is CASRKAGAHEQYF. The CDR3 DNA is TGTGCCAGCAGGAAGGCAGGGGCCCACGAGCAGTACTTC.